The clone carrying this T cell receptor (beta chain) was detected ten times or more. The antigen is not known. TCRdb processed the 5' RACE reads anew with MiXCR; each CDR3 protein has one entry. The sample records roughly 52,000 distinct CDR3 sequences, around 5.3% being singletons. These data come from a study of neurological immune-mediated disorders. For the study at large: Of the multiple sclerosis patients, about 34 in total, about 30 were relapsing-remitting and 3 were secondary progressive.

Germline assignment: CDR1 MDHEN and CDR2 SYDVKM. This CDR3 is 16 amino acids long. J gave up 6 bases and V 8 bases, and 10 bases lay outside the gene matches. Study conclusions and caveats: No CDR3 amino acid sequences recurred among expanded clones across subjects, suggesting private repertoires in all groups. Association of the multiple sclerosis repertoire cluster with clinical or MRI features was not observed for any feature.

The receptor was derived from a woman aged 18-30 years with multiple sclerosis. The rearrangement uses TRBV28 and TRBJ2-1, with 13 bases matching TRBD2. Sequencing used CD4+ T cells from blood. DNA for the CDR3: TGTGCCAGCCAGACTAGCGGGGGGAGTCTGGGCAATGAGCAGTTCTTC. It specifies CASQTSGGSLGNEQFF.